Each of the 21 T cell receptor beta chains below was sequenced from the same sample in a study of CD8 T cells in ankylosing spondylitis. General observations from the study: Ankylosing spondylitis blood appeared to be characterized by a TCR beta motif of eight highly homologous variants.

Each CDR3 protein is one row after TCRdb ran MiXCR on the 5' RACE reads. Of 450,000 to 550,000 distinct CDR3 sequences in the sample, under 5.5% are singletons; the top ten hold roughly 3.5%. Antigen specificity for these receptors is unknown. Sequenced: blood, either unsorted or a sorted T cell fraction (not recorded which). All receptors come from a male donor with ankylosing spondylitis.

The J gene is TRBJ2-7, the V gene TRBV12-3 or TRBV12-4; 8 nucleotides match TRBD2. This CDR3 spans 16 amino acids. V was pared by 6 bases and J by 2 bases, with 12 bases of the junction left unmatched. In DNA form, the CDR3 reads TGTGCCAGCAGGATCCCTCGGGGGGGACCACCCTACGAGCAGTACTTC. Translated: CASRIPRGGPPYEQYF.

The table lists this clonotype with many counts. The chain is built from TRBV5-1 and TRBJ2-7, with TRBD1 as a possible D gene (5 bases). Trimming pared 5 bases from V and 1 base from J, leaving 10 bases between. The CDR3 has 13 amino acids. CDR1 and CDR2 from the germline V gene are SGHRS and YFSETQ. This CDR3 reads CASSYHRSYEQYF. The DNA for the CDR3 is TGCGCCAGCAGTTACCACAGGTCCTACGAGCAGTACTTC. The full variable domain, its missing parts supplied by reference TRBV5-1 and TRBJ2-7, is KAGVTQTPRYLIKTRGQQVTLSCSPISGHRSVSWYQQTPGQGLQFLFEYFSETQRNKGNFPGRFSGRQFSNSRSEMNVSTLELGDSALYLCASSYHRSYEQYFGPGTRLTVT.

This clonotype was recorded at least ten times. CDR3 in amino acids: CASSFLAGGQETQYF. The CDR3 bases are TGTGCCAGCAGTTTTTTAGCGGGAGGACAAGAGACCCAGTACTTC. This chain connects TRBV27 to TRBJ2-5; TRBD2 matches at 10 bases. V was pared by 3 bases and J by 2 bases, with 3 bases of the junction left unmatched. Per the germline V gene, CDR1 is MNHEY and CDR2 is SMNVEV (reference sequence). The CDR3 totals 15 residues.

This clonotype was recorded at least ten times. The chain recombines TRBV27 with TRBJ2-2; D uncertain. CDR3 length: 18 residues. Trimming stripped 2 bases from V and 3 bases from J, with 19 bases between. CDR1 and CDR2 from the germline V gene are MNHEY and SMNVEV (reference sequence). The CDR3 spells CASSLGFWGSRYTGELFF. Here the CDR3 DNA reads TGTGCCAGCAGTTTAGGGTTTTGGGGTAGTCGGTACACCGGGGAGCTGTTTTTT.

This clonotype was seen ten or more times. The rearrangement uses TRBV20-1 and TRBJ2-4, with D perhaps matching TRBD2 (5 bases). Trimming removed 0 bases at V and 1 base at J, with 7 bases between. The CDR3 has 14 amino acids. Germline assignment: CDR1 DFQATT and CDR2 SNEGSKA (reference sequence). CDR3 sequence (DNA): TGCAGTGCTAGAGATTCGGGGGCCAAAAACATTCAGTACTTC. Residues: CSARDSGAKNIQYF.

This clonotype was counted at least ten times. The chain employs TRBV7-2 and TRBJ1-3; 7 bases match TRBD1. This CDR3 has 14 residues. CDR1 is SGHTA and CDR2 is FQGNSA in the germline V gene. V shed 4 bases and J 4 bases; nucleotides not matched to a gene: 4. For the CDR3, the DNA is TGTGCCAGCAGCTCGAACAGGGGAGGAAACACCATATATTTT. It yields the protein CASSSNRGGNTIYF.

This clonotype was recorded many times. The chain links TRBV25-1 to TRBJ1-2, with 8 bases lining up with TRBD1. The V segment lost 4 bases and the J segment 7 bases; nucleotides outside the gene matches: 5. The CDR3 spans 13 residues. The germline gives CDR1 MGHDK, CDR2 SYGVNS. The CDR3 loop is CASSGGQVFGYTF. CDR3 DNA sequence: TGTGCCAGCAGTGGGGGACAGGTGTTTGGCTACACCTTC.

At least ten counts were recorded for this clonotype. V gene TRBV20-1 combines with J gene TRBJ2-7; D call uncertain. V shed 6 bases and J shed 0 bases, with 18 bases lying between them. Germline V lookup: CDR1 DFQATT, CDR2 SNEGSKA (reference sequence). This CDR3 region has 15 residues. This CDR3 reads CSAPGPRFASYEQYF. CDR3 sequence (DNA): TGCAGTGCCCCTGGGCCCCGTTTCGCCTCCTACGAGCAGTACTTC.

In its sample, this clonotype was seen a few times. This sequence joins TRBV18 and TRBJ2-2; the D is unclear. CDR1 and CDR2 from the germline V gene are KGHSH and LQKENI. The CDR3 spans 15 residues. Between the trimmed V and J ends, which lost 4 bases and 3 bases, there was a span of 12 bases. The CDR3 nucleotides are TGTGCCAGCTCACGCCGGGCGGATCACACCGGGGAGCTGTTTTTT. Its protein is CASSRRADHTGELFF.

This clonotype came up many times. The rearrangement uses TRBV10-3 and TRBJ2-1; D remains ambiguous. The germline V and J ends were trimmed by 8 bases and 6 bases, with 17 bases remaining between them. The CDR3 spans 14 residues. In germline, CDR1 is ENHRY, CDR2 SYGVKD. The CDR3 reads CAIARVADANEQFF. The CDR3 DNA follows: TGTGCCATCGCCCGGGTAGCTGACGCCAATGAGCAGTTCTTC.

V gene TRBV20-1 combines with J gene TRBJ2-7, with 7 bases identical to TRBD1. This CDR3 has 15 residues. J lost 0 bases, V lost 2 bases, and 7 bases had no gene match. Germline-derived CDR1 and CDR2 are DFQATT and SNEGSKA (reference sequence). Here the CDR3 DNA reads TGCAGTGCTAGATCCCCGGGACAGATCTCCTACGAGCAGTACTTC. Protein: CSARSPGQISYEQYF.

Many counts were recorded for this clonotype. The chain joins TRBV10-3 to TRBJ2-1; TRBD1 agrees at 10 bases. Germline V lookup: CDR1 ENHRY, CDR2 SYGVKD. The CDR3 length is 15 residues. The V and J ends lost 6 bases and 4 bases, in that order; junction bases with no gene match: 6. For the CDR3, the DNA is TGTGCCATCAGGGGGGGGACAGGGGCTTACAATGAGCAGTTCTTC. Translating it yields CAIRGGTGAYNEQFF.

This clonotype has at least ten counts. The chain joins TRBV20-1 to TRBJ2-1, with TRBD2 matching over 11 bases. Germline lookup yields CDR1 DFQATT and CDR2 SNEGSKA (reference sequence). V was pared by 5 bases and J by 1 base, with 7 bases of the junction left unmatched. This CDR3 comprises 16 residues. The DNA for the CDR3 is TGCAGTGCTGGAACACTAGCGGGAGCGTCCTACAATGAGCAGTTCTTC. Its protein is CSAGTLAGASYNEQFF.

This clonotype was counted many times. The chain is built from TRBV7-9 and TRBJ2-3; 9 positions match TRBD2. The ends lost 5 bases at V and 1 base at J; junction bases unmatched: 7. The CDR3 extends over 16 amino acids. Germline values: CDR1 SEHNR, CDR2 FQNEAQ (reference sequence). For the CDR3, the DNA is TGTGCCAGCAGCCCAACGTTAGCGGGAGGCACAGATACGCAGTATTTT. Protein product: CASSPTLAGGTDTQYF.

This clonotype was detected ten times or more. V usage is TRBV6-4 and J usage is TRBJ1-1; 8 nucleotides align to TRBD1. The germline CDR1 and CDR2 sequences are MRHNA and SNTAGT. CDR3 length: 14 amino acids. V shed 6 bases and J 5 bases; nucleotides not matched to a gene: 8. The CDR3 is CASRLQGGITEAFF. For the CDR3, the DNA is TGTGCCAGCAGACTACAGGGGGGAATAACTGAAGCTTTCTTT.

The rearrangement links TRBV30 to TRBJ2-7; either TRBD1 or TRBD2 may supply D (5 bases each). The V and J ends lost 3 bases and 3 bases respectively, with 9 bases between them. Germline V gene lookup returns CDR1 GTSNPN and CDR2 SVGIG (reference sequence). This CDR3 is 12 amino acids long. CDR3 region: CAWRGPVYEQYF. CDR3 DNA: TGTGCCTGGAGGGGACCGGTCTACGAGCAGTACTTC. The complete variable domain, with remaining parts taken from reference TRBV30 and TRBJ2-7, reads SQTIHQWPATLVQPVGSPLSLECTVEGTSNPNLYWYRQAAGRGLQLLFYSVGIGQISSEVPQNLSASRPQDRQFILSSKKLLLSDSGFYLCAWRGPVYEQYFGPGTRLTVT.

This clonotype has only a few counts. V usage is TRBV4-3 and J usage is TRBJ2-3, with 7 bases lining up with TRBD1. In germline, CDR1 is LGHNA, CDR2 YSLEER. Trimming at V came to 6 bases and at J to 1 base, leaving 7 bases not matched to a gene. The CDR3 has 15 amino acids. Here the CDR3 DNA reads TGCGCCAGCAGACTGGACAGGAGCCGCACAGATACGCAGTATTTT. Its translation is CASRLDRSRTDTQYF.

This clonotype was seen repeatedly, ten times or more. The gene calls are TRBV12-3 or TRBV12-4 and TRBJ2-7; no definite D call. V was pared by 6 bases and J by 4 bases, with 19 bases between. The CDR3 runs to 15 residues. The CDR3 loop is CASSTSSPGPYEQYF. The CDR3 DNA sequence: TGTGCCAGCAGCACCAGTTCCCCGGGCCCTTACGAGCAGTACTTC.

This chain links TRBV5-8 with TRBJ2-1; D is uncertain. The CDR3 sequence is 15 residues long. Germline V CDR1 and CDR2: SGHTS, YDEGEE. V was cut by 5 bases and J by 4 bases, with 16 bases left in between. Here the CDR3 reads CASRFRLEGYNEQFF. Written as DNA, the CDR3 is TGTGCCAGCAGATTCAGGCTCGAAGGTTACAATGAGCAGTTCTTC. The whole variable domain, remainder taken from reference TRBV5-8 and TRBJ2-1, is EAGVTQSPTHLIKTRGQQATLRCSPISGHTSVYWYQQALGLGLQFLLWYDEGEERNRGNFPPRFSGRQFPNYSSELNVNALELEDSALYLCASRFRLEGYNEQFFGPGTRLTVL.

V gene TRBV19 combines with J gene TRBJ2-3, with TRBD2 identical over 7 bases. The CDR3 contains 15 residues. Germline CDR1 and CDR2: LNHDA and SQIVND (reference sequence). J lost 1 base, V lost 3 bases, and 4 bases had no gene match. The CDR3 bases are TGTGCCAGTAGTATTTGGCTAGCGGGCACAGATACGCAGTATTTT. As protein: CASSIWLAGTDTQYF.

This clonotype was seen ten or more times. CDR3 loop: CASSQEGPYNEQFF. CDR3 DNA sequence: TGTGCCAGCAGCCAAGAGGGCCCTTACAATGAGCAGTTCTTC. The chain combines TRBV4-2 with TRBJ2-1; no definite D call. The V gene lost 0 bases and the J gene lost 4 bases, with 7 bases spanning the gap. The CDR3 is 14 residues long. The germline gives CDR1 LGHNA, CDR2 YNFKEQ.